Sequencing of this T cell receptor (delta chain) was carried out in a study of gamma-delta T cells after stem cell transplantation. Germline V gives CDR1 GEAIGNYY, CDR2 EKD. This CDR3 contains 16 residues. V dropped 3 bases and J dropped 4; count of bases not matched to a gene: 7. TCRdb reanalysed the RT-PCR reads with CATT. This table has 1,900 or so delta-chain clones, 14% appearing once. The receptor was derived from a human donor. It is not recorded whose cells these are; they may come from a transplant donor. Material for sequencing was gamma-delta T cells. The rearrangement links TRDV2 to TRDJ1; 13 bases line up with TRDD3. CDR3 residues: CACDSLLGDTGDKLIF. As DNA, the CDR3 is TGTGCCTGTGACTCCTTACTGGGGGATACGGGCGATAAACTCATCTTT.